What follows are 19 T cell receptor beta chains derived from one specimen sequenced in a study of cytomegalovirus exposure and HLA in healthy donors. Both 60 Vbeta primers and 13 Jbeta primers went into the PCR. Profiling relied on immunoSEQ multiplex PCR, and the TCRdb table lists in-frame clones only, not all of them. The data show roughly 180,000 clones, approximately 80% seen once. The sample taken for sequencing was PBMCs. The receptors shown here come from a boy aged 2 to 10 in good health and CMV-seronegative.

The V and J genes are TRBV9 and TRBJ2-2; 9 bases are shared with TRBD1. Germline-derived CDR1 and CDR2 are SGDLS and YYNGEE. The CDR3 spans 15 residues. Trimming removed 4 bases from V and 5 bases from J; junction bases left unmatched: 6. The CDR3 DNA reads as TGTGCCAGCAGCTTCCGGACAGGGGAGACCGGGGAGCTGTTTTTT. Its protein product is CASSFRTGETGELFF. The whole variable domain, remainder taken from reference TRBV9 and TRBJ2-2, is DSGVTQTPKHLITATGQRVTLRCSPRSGDLSVYWYQQSLDQGLQFLIQYYNGEERAKGNILERFSAQQFPDLHSELNLSSLELGDSALYFCASSFRTGETGELFFGEGSRLTVL.

The sample holds one count of this clone. The rearrangement uses TRBV21-1 and TRBJ1-3. TRBV21-1 is annotated as a pseudogene. The CDR3 is made up of 16 amino acids. The CDR3 nucleotides read TGTGCCAGCAGCAATCTAGCGTCTGGGGGGAGAAACACCATATATTTT. Its translation is CASSNLASGGRNTIYF.

The chain combines TRBV6-1 with TRBJ1-1; 7 bases line up with TRBD1. Losses at the gene ends were 6 bases for V and 5 bases for J; bases not matched to a gene: 6. The CDR3 contains 13 residues. Germline V gives CDR1 MNHNS, CDR2 SASEGT. This CDR3 is CASRNRGTTEAFF. The CDR3 bases are TGTGCCAGCAGAAACAGGGGAACGACTGAAGCTTTCTTT.

In this sample, this clone turned up a few times. This sequence joins TRBV7-6 and TRBJ2-3, with D perhaps TRBD2 (5 bases). The CDR3 runs 13 residues. The germline V gene has CDR1 SGHVS and CDR2 FNYEAQ. V was clipped by 1 base and J by 6 bases, with 8 bases between them. CDR3 amino acids: CASSLVRGDTQYF. Written as DNA, the CDR3 is TGTGCCAGCAGCTTAGTTAGAGGGGATACGCAGTATTTT. The whole variable domain, remainder taken from reference TRBV7-6 and TRBJ2-3, is GAGVSQSPRYKVTKRGQDVALRCDPISGHVSLYWYRQALGQGPEFLTYFNYEAQQDKSGLPNDRFSAERPEGSISTLTIQRTEQRDSAMYRCASSLVRGDTQYFGPGTRLTVL.

V is TRBV19 and J is TRBJ1-2; a possible D gene is TRBD1 (6 bases). The V gene's germline CDR1 is LNHDA and CDR2 SQIVND (reference sequence). The CDR3 covers 12 residues. V was cut by 6 bases and J by 8 bases, with 13 bases left in between. The CDR3 loop is CASSLQGLGYTF. The CDR3 DNA reads TGTGCCAGTAGCCTCCAGGGGCTCGGCTACACCTTC.

This clone has a handful of counts. The chain combines TRBV12-5 with TRBJ1-2; D gene ambiguous. V lost 5 bases and J 4 bases, leaving 11 bases between the germline ends. Germline assignment: CDR1 LGHNT and CDR2 FRNRAP. CDR3 size: 13 residues. CDR3 amino acids: CASGPGSSYGYTF. CDR3 sequence (DNA): TGTGCTAGTGGTCCCGGGTCATCCTATGGCTACACCTTC.

The chain couples TRBV14 to TRBJ1-1; D is possibly TRBD1 (6 bases). Germline V CDR1 and CDR2: SGHDN, FVKESK. The V end was cut by 0 bases, the J end by 5 bases, with 13 bases between. The CDR3 consists of 15 residues. CDR3 DNA: TGTGCCAGCAGCCAAGACTACAGGGAGGGAACTGAAGCTTTCTTT. Encoded protein: CASSQDYREGTEAFF.

This chain joins TRBV5-4 and TRBJ1-2; TRBD1 might be the D (5 bases). V lost 0 bases, J lost 5 bases, and 8 bases lay in between. The CDR3 totals 13 residues. The germline gives CDR1 SGHNT, CDR2 YYREEE (reference sequence). The CDR3 sequence is CASSLVGLYGYTF. DNA of the CDR3: TGTGCCAGCAGCTTGGTGGGGCTATATGGCTACACCTTC.

The rearrangement joins TRBV27 to TRBJ1-6, with a tentative D call TRBD1 (6 bases). This CDR3 comprises 15 residues. CDR1 and CDR2 (germline): MNHEY, SMNVEV (reference sequence). Trimming took 2 bases from V and 10 from J, leaving 15 bases between them. CDR3 DNA sequence: TGTGCCAGCAGTTTAACCCCGACAGGCACGTCACCCCTCCACTTT. Amino acid sequence: CASSLTPTGTSPLHF.

This clone was seen once. The V and J genes are TRBV7-9 and TRBJ2-2; 13 bases are shared with TRBD2. Germline CDR1 SEHNR, CDR2 FQNEAQ (reference sequence). Losses at the gene ends were 1 base for V and 4 bases for J; bases not matched to a gene: 6. This CDR3 spans 18 amino acids. CDR3 in amino acids: CASSLGLAGGSTTGELFF. As DNA, the CDR3 is TGTGCCAGCAGCTTAGGACTAGCGGGGGGTTCAACCACCGGGGAGCTGTTTTTT. Based on the CDR3 plus reference TRBV7-9 and TRBJ2-2, the full variable domain is DTGVSQNPRHKITKRGQNVTFRCDPISEHNRLYWYRQTLGQGPEFLTYFQNEAQLEKSRLLSDRFSAERPKGSFSTLEIQRTEQGDSAMYLCASSLGLAGGSTTGELFFGEGSRLTVL.

The chain carries TRBV5-1 and TRBJ2-2, with D tentatively TRBD1 (6 bases). Trimming pared 2 bases from V and 6 bases from J, leaving 17 bases between. The CDR3 consists of 16 residues. The germline gives CDR1 SGHRS, CDR2 YFSETQ. CDR3: CASSFWFYREPGELFF. CDR3 sequence (DNA): TGCGCCAGCAGCTTTTGGTTCTACAGGGAACCCGGGGAGCTGTTTTTT.

The chain uses TRBV6-5 and TRBJ1-2; 9 positions match TRBD1. With 0 bases clipped from V and 6 bases from J, the junction kept 5 bases outside the gene matches. The CDR3 has 15 amino acids. Germline loops: CDR1 MNHEY, CDR2 SVGAGI. The CDR3 loop reads CASSYSGTGRNGYTF. CDR3 DNA sequence: TGTGCCAGCAGTTACTCCGGGACAGGGAGGAATGGCTACACCTTC.

V is TRBV2 and J is TRBJ2-7; D may be TRBD1 (6 bases). The CDR3 spans 17 residues. Germline-derived CDR1 and CDR2 are SNHLY and FYNNEI. Trimming took off 6 bases at V and 0 bases at J, with 21 bases between the two ends. The CDR3 spells CASSDGQGRTPSYEQYF. In nucleotides, the CDR3 is TGTGCCAGCAGCGATGGTCAGGGGCGGACACCCTCCTACGAGCAGTACTTC.

This clone was seen a handful of times. The chain recombines TRBV7-2 with TRBJ2-7, with no clear D. This CDR3 is 15 amino acids long. Germline CDR1 SGHTA, CDR2 FQGNSA. V lost 4 bases and J lost 2, with 15 bases in between. DNA for the CDR3: TGTGCCAGCAGCTACCGACACTTGGGCACCTACGAGCAGTACTTC. It codes for CASSYRHLGTYEQYF.

This chain joins TRBV7-9 and TRBJ2-7; 7 bases match TRBD1. This CDR3 has 14 residues. V trimming: 1 base; J trimming: 5 bases; junction bases outside the gene matches: 5. Germline V CDR1 and CDR2: SEHNR, FQNEAQ (reference sequence). In nucleotides, the CDR3 is TGTGCCAGCAGCTTAGAAGACAGGGCTGACGAGCAGTACGTC. Encoded protein: CASSLEDRADEQYV.

The chain carries TRBV7-8 and TRBJ2-1; D might be TRBD2 (6 bases). CDR3 length: 17 amino acids. Trimming cost V 5 bases and J 1 base, with 18 bases left between them. Germline-derived CDR1 and CDR2 are SGHVS and FQNEAQ. The CDR3 bases are TGTGCCAGCAGCCGATTCCTAAGCGGGCCTTCCTACAATGAGCAGTTCTTC. Amino acid sequence: CASSRFLSGPSYNEQFF.

The rearrangement joins TRBV6-5 to TRBJ2-1; a possible D gene is TRBD2 (6 bases). Trimming shortened V by 8 bases and J by 6 bases, and 17 bases separated the two germline ends. In germline, CDR1 is MNHEY, CDR2 SVGAGI. This CDR3 comprises 14 residues. CDR3 residues: CASARRDRGNEQFF. CDR3 DNA: TGTGCCAGCGCCCGGAGGGATAGGGGCAATGAGCAGTTCTTC.

The chain is built from TRBV15 and TRBJ1-2; TRBD1 is a possible D gene (6 bases). The V end was cut by 0 bases, the J end by 3 bases, with 17 bases between. The germline V gene has CDR1 LNHNV and CDR2 YYDKDF (reference sequence). The CDR3 extends over 17 amino acids. DNA of the CDR3: TGTGCCACCAGCAGAGATTGGGGGGGGGCAAAAGACTATGGCTACACCTTC. It is translated as CATSRDWGGAKDYGYTF.

CDR3 nucleotide sequence: TGTGCCATCCAATCCGATTTCAGTTTCAGCTATGGCTACACCTTC. It codes for CAIQSDFSFSYGYTF. The chain has TRBV6-1 and TRBJ1-2; no firm D call. The V and J ends lost 10 bases and 4 bases respectively, with 22 bases between them. CDR1 MNHNS and CDR2 SASEGT come from the germline V gene. CDR3 length: 15 amino acids.